The sequence of this TCR beta chain was determined in a study of CD8 T cells in ankylosing spondylitis. Study results and caveats: Disease-linked clones reportedly concentrated significantly in matched ankylosing spondylitis synovial fluid. Reactive arthritis synovial fluid and blood previously showed some of these motif variants. Several highly homologous variants made up a TCR beta motif, and this motif appeared characteristic of ankylosing spondylitis blood.

V was trimmed by 4 bases and J by 6 bases, leaving 10 bases between them. Germline CDR1 SNHLY, CDR2 FYNNEI. The CDR3 contains 13 residues. Each TCR beta library was made by quantitative 5'-RACE that incorporated molecular barcodes. In TCRdb, the 5' RACE reads were re-called with MiXCR into one record per CDR3 protein. The sample consists of about 340,000 distinct CDR3 sequences, more than 20% of them appearing once. Worth noting for this clonotype: Its antigen is unknown.

This clonotype originated in a male donor with ankylosing spondylitis or in good health (not recorded which). The rearrangement uses TRBV2 and TRBJ2-1; TRBD2 is a possible D gene (6 bases). Sequenced material: blood, either unsorted or a sorted T cell fraction (not recorded which). The CDR3 DNA follows: TGTGCCAGCAGTGGCGGGACGACCAATGAGCAGTTCTTC. The encoded protein is CASSGGTTNEQFF.